The rows below give T cell receptor beta chains drawn from one sample of a study of blood T cell repertoires in COVID-19. Only in-frame clones appear in the TCRdb table, and some are missing; sequencing was by immunoSEQ multiplex PCR. In the table there are 45,000 to 65,000 clones, 85% to 90% of which are singletons. The sequenced sample was peripheral blood. The receptors shown here come from a man between 60 and 70 years old with active COVID-19. Each CDR3 is given with its conserved first and last residue. The order of the fields is CDR3 length, V gene, J gene, clone size, D gene, CDR3 protein, CDR3 DNA. The D gene is left open where the match is weak. Clone size appears in some rows only: once, few, many, or a class for an expanded clone.

14	TRBV7-2	TRBJ2-7	NA	TRBD2	CASSPSLAGYEQYF	TGTGCCAGCAGCCCCTCCCTAGCGGGCTACGAGCAGTACTTC
13	TRBV6-6	TRBJ1-4	once	NA	CASSYSSDEKLFF	TGTGCCAGCAGTTACTCGTCGGATGAAAAACTGTTTTTT
17	TRBV28	TRBJ1-2	NA	TRBD1	CASSRRALKDRGRGYTF	TGTGCCAGCAGCCGGCGGGCCCTAAAAGACAGGGGGCGAGGCTACACCTTC
14	TRBV19	TRBJ2-2	NA	TRBD1	CASSLGQSTGELFF	TGTGCCAGTAGTTTGGGACAGAGCACCGGGGAGCTGTTTTTT
12	TRBV9	TRBJ2-3	NA	NA	CASSNPGDTQYF	TGTGCCAGCAGCAATCCGGGAGATACGCAGTATTTT
16	TRBV7-8	TRBJ2-1	NA	TRBD2	CASSHPGLATYNEQFF	TGTGCCAGCAGCCATCCGGGACTAGCGACCTACAATGAGCAGTTCTTC
13	TRBV2	TRBJ1-1	NA	NA	CASSEERGTEAFF	TGTGCCAGCAGTGAAGAACGGGGCACTGAAGCTTTCTTT
17	TRBV7-2	TRBJ2-1	NA	TRBD2	CASSLAVAGSSYNEQFF	TGTGCCAGCAGCTTAGCGGTAGCGGGTAGCTCCTACAATGAGCAGTTCTTC
15	TRBV4-2	TRBJ2-2	NA	NA	CASSSGFTGTGELFF	TGTGCCAGCAGCTCTGGTTTTACGGGCACCGGGGAGCTGTTTTTT
19	TRBV3-1/TRBV3-2	TRBJ2-7	NA	TRBD2	CASSQDLGLAGAISYEQYF	TGTGCCAGCAGCCAAGATTTGGGGCTAGCGGGAGCCATCTCCTACGAGCAGTACTTC
13	TRBV7-2	TRBJ1-1	few	NA	CASSFPASPGAFF	TGTGCCAGCAGCTTTCCCGCAAGCCCAGGAGCTTTCTTT
15	TRBV28	TRBJ2-7	NA	TRBD1	CASSRGQGWSYEQYF	TGTGCCAGCAGCCGGGGACAGGGGTGGTCCTACGAGCAGTACTTC
14	TRBV6-2/TRBV6-3	TRBJ2-5	NA	NA	CASSRPGQVETQYF	TGTGCCAGCAGTCGCCCCGGACAAGTTGAGACCCAGTACTTC
13	TRBV7-6	TRBJ2-1	NA	NA	CASSSFLAHEQFF	TGTGCCAGCAGCTCCTTCCTGGCACATGAGCAGTTCTTC
16	TRBV7-2	TRBJ2-1	once	NA	CASSFQGGAVRNEQFF	TGTGCCAGCAGCTTCCAAGGGGGAGCTGTCCGTAATGAGCAGTTCTTC
12	TRBV2	TRBJ2-7	NA	TRBD1	CASSNRGYEQYF	TGTGCCAGCTCAAACAGGGGATACGAGCAGTACTTC